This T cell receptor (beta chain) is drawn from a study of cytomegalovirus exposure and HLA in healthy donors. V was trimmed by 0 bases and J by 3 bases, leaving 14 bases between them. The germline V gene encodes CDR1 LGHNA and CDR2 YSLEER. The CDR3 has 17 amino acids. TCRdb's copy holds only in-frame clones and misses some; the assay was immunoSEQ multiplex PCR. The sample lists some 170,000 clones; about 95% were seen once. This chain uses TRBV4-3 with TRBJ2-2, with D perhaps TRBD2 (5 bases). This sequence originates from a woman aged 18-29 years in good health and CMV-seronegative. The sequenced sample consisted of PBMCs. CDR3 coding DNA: TGCGCCAGCAGCCAAGAGAGGGTGCAGGTTTACACCGGGGAGCTGTTTTTT. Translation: CASSQERVQVYTGELFF.